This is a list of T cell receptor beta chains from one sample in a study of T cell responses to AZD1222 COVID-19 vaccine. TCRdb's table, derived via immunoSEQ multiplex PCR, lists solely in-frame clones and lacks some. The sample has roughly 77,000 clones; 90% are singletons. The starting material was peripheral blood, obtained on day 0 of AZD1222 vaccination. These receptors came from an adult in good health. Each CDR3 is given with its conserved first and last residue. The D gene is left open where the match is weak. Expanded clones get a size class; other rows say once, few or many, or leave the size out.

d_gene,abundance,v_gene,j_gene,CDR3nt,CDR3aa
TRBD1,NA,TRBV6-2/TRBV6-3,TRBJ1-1,TGTGCCAGCAGTCGGGACAGGGGTGAAGCTTTCTTT,CASSRDRGEAFF
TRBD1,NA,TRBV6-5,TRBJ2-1,TGTGCCAGCAGGAGGACAGGGGGGAATGAGCAGTTCTTC,CASRRTGGNEQFF
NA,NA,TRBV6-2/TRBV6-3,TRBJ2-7,TGTGCCAGCAGTTTCATCGCCGAGCAGTACTTC,CASSFIAEQYF
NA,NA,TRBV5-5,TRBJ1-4,TGTGCCAGCAGCTTGGCCGGTGTTAATGAAAAACTGTTTTTT,CASSLAGVNEKLFF
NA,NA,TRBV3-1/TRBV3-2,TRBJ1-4,TGTGCCAGCAGCCTACCGACAGGAACTAATGAAAAACTGTTTTTT,CASSLPTGTNEKLFF
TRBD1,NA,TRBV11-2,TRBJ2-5,TGTGCCAGCAGCTTATTGTACAGGGGCCAAGAGACCCAGTACTTC,CASSLLYRGQETQYF
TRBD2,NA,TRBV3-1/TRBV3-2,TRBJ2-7,TGTGCCAGCAGCCAAGATCCATCGGGGGGGCCCTACGAGCAGTACTTC,CASSQDPSGGPYEQYF
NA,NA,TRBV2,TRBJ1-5,TGTGCCAGCAGTGAGGACCAGGTTCAGCCCCAGCATTTT,CASSEDQVQPQHF
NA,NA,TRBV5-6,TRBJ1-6,TGTGCCAGCAGCTTGGATCGGGGGACCTATAATTCACCCCTCCACTTT,CASSLDRGTYNSPLHF
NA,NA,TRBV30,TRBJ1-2,TGTGCCTGGAGTTTAAAAGGGTCGCGTAACTATGGCTACACCTTC,CAWSLKGSRNYGYTF
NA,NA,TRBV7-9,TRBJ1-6,TGTGCCAGCAGCCATATACCTACGGACTCGACGAGGTCACCCCTCCACTTT,CASSHIPTDSTRSPLHF
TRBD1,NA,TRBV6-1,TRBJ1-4,TGTGCCAGCAGTGAGAGACAGGGAGTAACTAATGAAAAACTGTTTTTT,CASSERQGVTNEKLFF
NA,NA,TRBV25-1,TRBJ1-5,TGTGCCAGCAGTGATGGGGACACCAATCAGCCCCAGCATTTT,CASSDGDTNQPQHF
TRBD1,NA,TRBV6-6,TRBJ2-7,TGTGCCAGCAGGTCCACCGGGACAGGGACCTACGAGCAGTACTTC,CASRSTGTGTYEQYF
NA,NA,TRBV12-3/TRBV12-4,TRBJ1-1,TGTGCCAGCAGTCCCCGGACCCCATCCGCTTTCTTT,CASSPRTPSAFF
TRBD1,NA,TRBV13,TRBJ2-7,TGTGCCAGCAGCTCGACAGGGACCGACTACGAGCAGTACTTC,CASSSTGTDYEQYF
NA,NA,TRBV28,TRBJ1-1,TGTGCCAGCACCAGACCGGGGGTCACTGAAGCTTTCTTT,CASTRPGVTEAFF
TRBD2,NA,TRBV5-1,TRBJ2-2,TGCGCCAGCAGCTTGCGCCGGGGGGGCGGAACCGGGGAGCTGTTTTTT,CASSLRRGGGTGELFF
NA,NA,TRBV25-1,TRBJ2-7,TGTGCCAGCAGTGGCCGAGCCTACGGGCAGTACTTC,CASSGRAYGQYF
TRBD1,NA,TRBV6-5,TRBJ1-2,TGTGCCAGCAGGGAGACAGGGTTCGGTCCCGGCTACACCTTC,CASRETGFGPGYTF
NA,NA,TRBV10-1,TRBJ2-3,TGCGCCAGCAGTACAGAGACAGATACGCAGTATTTT,CASSTETDTQYF
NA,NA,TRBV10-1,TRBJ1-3,TGCGCCAGCAGTGTCGCCCGCTCTGGAAACACCATATATTTT,CASSVARSGNTIYF
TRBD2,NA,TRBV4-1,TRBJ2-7,TGCGCCAGCGGGACTAACGAGCAGTACTTC,CASGTNEQYF
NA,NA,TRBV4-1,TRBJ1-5,TGCGCCAGCAGCCCAACGACAGGCAGCAATCAGCCCCAGCATTTT,CASSPTTGSNQPQHF
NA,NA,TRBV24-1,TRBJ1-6,TGTGCCACCAGTGATTTTGGAGGGGACACCGAGAGCTCCTATAATTCACCCCTCCACTTT,CATSDFGGDTESSYNSPLHF
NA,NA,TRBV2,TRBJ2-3,TGTGCCAGCAGTGGTTGGGACATGCTCACAGATACGCAGTATTTT,CASSGWDMLTDTQYF
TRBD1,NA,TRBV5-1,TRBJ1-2,TGCGCCAGCAGGGATACAGGGGGCCCCATGAGCTACACCTTC,CASRDTGGPMSYTF
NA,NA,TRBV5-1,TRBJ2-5,TGCGCCAGCAGCAAAACCCAAGAGACCCAGTACTTC,CASSKTQETQYF
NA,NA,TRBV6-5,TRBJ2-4,TGTGCCAGCAGTTGGGCAGGGACTAAAAACATTCAGTACTTC,CASSWAGTKNIQYF
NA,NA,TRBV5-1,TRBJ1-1,TGCGCCAGCAGCTTGCGATCCGACGGCAACACTGAAGCTTTCTTT,CASSLRSDGNTEAFF
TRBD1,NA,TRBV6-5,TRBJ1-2,TGTGCCAGCAGTTCCATCCTAAACAGGGGTTTAAGTGGCTACACCTTC,CASSSILNRGLSGYTF
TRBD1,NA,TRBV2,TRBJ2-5,TGTGCCAGCAGTGAAGGGGACAGGGGTAAAGAGACCCAGTACTTC,CASSEGDRGKETQYF
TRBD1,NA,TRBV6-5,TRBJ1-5,TGTGCCAGCAGGACACAGGGGGCAGGCAATCAGCCCCAGCATTTT,CASRTQGAGNQPQHF
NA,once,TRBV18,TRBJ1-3,TGTGCCAGCTCAGGAGGGGACGGATTTGGAAACACCATATATTTT,CASSGGDGFGNTIYF
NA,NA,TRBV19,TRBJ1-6,TGTGCCAGTAGTTCACGGCCGAGCTCCTATAATTCACCCCTCCACTTT,CASSSRPSSYNSPLHF
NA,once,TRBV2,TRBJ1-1,TGTGCCAGCAATCGGAAGGTGACGGTAACTGAAGCTTTCTTT,CASNRKVTVTEAFF
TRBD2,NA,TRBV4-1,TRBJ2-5,TGCGCCCGCAGCCCACCTGGACTAGCAGTGTTGGTTGGGACCCAGTACTTC,CARSPPGLAVLVGTQYF
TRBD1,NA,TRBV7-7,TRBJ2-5,TGTGCTAGCAGCACCACAGGGGGCGAGGAGACCCAGTACTTC,CASSTTGGEETQYF
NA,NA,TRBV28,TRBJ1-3,TGTGCCAGCAGTGCGGACAGCTCTGGAAACACCATATATTTT,CASSADSSGNTIYF
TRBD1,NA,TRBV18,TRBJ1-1,TGTGCCAGCTCACCCGGGACAGTTAACACTGAAGCTTTCTTT,CASSPGTVNTEAFF
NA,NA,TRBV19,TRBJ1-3,TGTGCCAGTAGCGCAGGTATAATCGGAAACACCATATATTTT,CASSAGIIGNTIYF
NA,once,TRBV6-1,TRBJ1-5,TGTGCCAGCAGTGAGACCCGGAGCAATCAGCCCCAGCATTTT,CASSETRSNQPQHF
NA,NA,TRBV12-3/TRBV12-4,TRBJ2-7,TGTGCCAGCAGCTCGGACGGAGCGTACGAGCAGTACTTC,CASSSDGAYEQYF
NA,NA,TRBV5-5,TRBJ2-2,TGTGCCAGCAGCAAATCGACTCTTAACACCGGGGAGCTGTTTTTT,CASSKSTLNTGELFF
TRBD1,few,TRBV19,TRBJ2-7,TGTGCCAGTAGTGCCCCGGGACAGGGCTCCTACGAGCAGTGCTTC,CASSAPGQGSYEQCF
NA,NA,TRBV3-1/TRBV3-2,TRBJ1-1,TGTGCCAGCAGCCAAGGAAGAGGAACTGAAGCTTTCTTT,CASSQGRGTEAFF
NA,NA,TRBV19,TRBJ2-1,TGTGCCAGAAGTATAGATCAATCGACAGGAGGGGGGGGTGAGCAGTTCTTC,CARSIDQSTGGGGEQFF
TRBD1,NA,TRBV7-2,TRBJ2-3,TGTGCCAGCAGCTTAGCCGACAGGGTTGCAGATACGCAGTATTTT,CASSLADRVADTQYF
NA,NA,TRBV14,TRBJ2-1,TGTGCCAGCAGCCAAGCGGGGCCCCTCTCCTACAATGAGCAGTTCTTC,CASSQAGPLSYNEQFF
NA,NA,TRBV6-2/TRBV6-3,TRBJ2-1,TGTGCCAGCAGTTACCCAAAAAATGAGCAGTTCTTC,CASSYPKNEQFF
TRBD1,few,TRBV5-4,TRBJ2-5,TGTGCCAGCAGCACCGAGACAGGGAGAGAGACCCAGTACTTC,CASSTETGRETQYF
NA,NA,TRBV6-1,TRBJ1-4,TGTGCCAGCAGTGAAATAGACAAGCGAAAACTGTTTTTT,CASSEIDKRKLFF
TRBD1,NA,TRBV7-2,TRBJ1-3,TGTGCCAGCAGCTTACTGGGACAGGGATCTGGAAACACCATATATTTT,CASSLLGQGSGNTIYF
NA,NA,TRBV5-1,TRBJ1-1,TGCGCCAGCAGCTTCAGGGGTCGGAACACTGAAGCTTTCTTT,CASSFRGRNTEAFF
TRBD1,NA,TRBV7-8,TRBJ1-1,TGTGCCAGCCATGGCCAGGGGGCTTTGGAAGCTTTCTTT,CASHGQGALEAFF
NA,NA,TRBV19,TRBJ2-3,TGTGCCAGTAACGCCCACAGGGCGGTAGATACGCAGTATTTT,CASNAHRAVDTQYF
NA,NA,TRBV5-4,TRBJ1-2,TGTGCCAGCAGCTTGGATGGCGGCAACTATGGCTACACCTTC,CASSLDGGNYGYTF
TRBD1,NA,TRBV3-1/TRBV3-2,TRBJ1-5,TGTGCCAGCAGCCAAAGCGACAGGGCTAATCAGCCCCAGCATTTT,CASSQSDRANQPQHF
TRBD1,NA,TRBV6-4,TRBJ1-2,TGTGCCAGCAGTCCCCATCTGGACCGGGACAGGGGGACAAACTATGGCTACACCTTC,CASSPHLDRDRGTNYGYTF
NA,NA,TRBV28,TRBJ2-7,TGTGCCAGCTATCAGCGGTCTGGGCAGCAGTACTTC,CASYQRSGQQYF